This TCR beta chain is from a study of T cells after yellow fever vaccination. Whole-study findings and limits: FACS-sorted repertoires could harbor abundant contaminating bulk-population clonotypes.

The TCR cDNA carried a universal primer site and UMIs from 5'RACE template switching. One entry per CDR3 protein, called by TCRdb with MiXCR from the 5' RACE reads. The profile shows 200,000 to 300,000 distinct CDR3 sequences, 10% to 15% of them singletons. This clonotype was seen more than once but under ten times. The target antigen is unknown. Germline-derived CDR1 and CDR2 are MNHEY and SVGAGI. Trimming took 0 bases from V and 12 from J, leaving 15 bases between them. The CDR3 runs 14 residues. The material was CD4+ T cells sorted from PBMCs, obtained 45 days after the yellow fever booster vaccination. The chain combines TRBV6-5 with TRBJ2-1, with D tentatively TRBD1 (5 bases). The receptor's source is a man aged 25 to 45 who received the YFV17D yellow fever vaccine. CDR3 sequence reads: CASSYSMLGRGQFF. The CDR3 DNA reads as TGTGCCAGCAGTTACTCGATGCTGGGGCGAGGGCAGTTCTTC.